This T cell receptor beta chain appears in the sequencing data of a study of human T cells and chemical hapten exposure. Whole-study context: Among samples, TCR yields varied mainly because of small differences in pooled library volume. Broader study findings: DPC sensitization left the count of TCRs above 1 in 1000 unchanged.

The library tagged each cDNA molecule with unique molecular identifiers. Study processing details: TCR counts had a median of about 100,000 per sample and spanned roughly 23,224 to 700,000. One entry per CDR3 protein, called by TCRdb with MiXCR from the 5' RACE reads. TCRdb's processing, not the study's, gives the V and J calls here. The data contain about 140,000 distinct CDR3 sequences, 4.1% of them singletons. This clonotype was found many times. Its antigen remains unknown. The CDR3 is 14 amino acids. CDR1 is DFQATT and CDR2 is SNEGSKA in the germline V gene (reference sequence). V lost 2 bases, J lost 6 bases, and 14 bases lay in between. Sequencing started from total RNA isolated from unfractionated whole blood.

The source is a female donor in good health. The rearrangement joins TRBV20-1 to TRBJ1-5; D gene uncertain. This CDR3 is CSARLTLLGQPQHF. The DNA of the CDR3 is TGCAGTGCTAGACTGACCCTTCTAGGTCAGCCCCAGCATTTT.